This T cell receptor (beta chain) was sequenced during a study of T cell responses to AZD1222 COVID-19 vaccine. Notes on the study in general: Only six or seven AZD1222 recipients tested seropositive at baseline. Clonal diversity was possibly underestimated, and white British individuals and females predominated among donors.

Remarks on this clone: The antigen remains undetermined.

Profiling relied on immunoSEQ multiplex PCR, and the TCRdb table lists in-frame clones only, not all of them. Among 110,000 to 150,000 clones listed, about 92% were seen once. The ends lost 4 bases at V and 5 bases at J; junction bases unmatched: 8. In germline, CDR1 is LGHDT, CDR2 YNNKEL (reference sequence). This CDR3 is built from 15 residues. This chain connects TRBV3-1 (or the pseudogene TRBV3-2) to TRBJ1-2; 9 bases match TRBD1. Sequences were derived from peripheral blood, sampled on day 0 of AZD1222 vaccination. The TCR comes from an adult in good health. The CDR3 here is CASSPPPGTGYGYTF. As DNA, the CDR3 is TGTGCCAGCAGCCCGCCCCCCGGGACAGGGTATGGCTACACCTTC.